The rows below give T cell receptor beta chains drawn from one sample of a study of cytomegalovirus exposure and HLA in healthy donors. Assay used: immunoSEQ multiplex PCR; TCRdb lists only in-frame clones, some missing. This sample has 90,000 to 150,000 clones, with around 77% found just once. Sequencing was performed on PBMCs. The receptors derive from a man aged 45 to 65 in good health and CMV-seropositive. The CDR3 runs from the conserved cysteine through the conserved F or W. Fields, in order: J gene, V gene, clone size, D gene, CDR3 protein, CDR3 DNA. A D gene is named only where the DNA matches it firmly. The listing skips clone size in some rows; elsewhere it reads once, few, many or a size class.

>TRBJ1-1|TRBV29-1|NA|NA
CSVERLRGTEAFF
TGCAGCGTCGAAAGGTTGAGAGGGACTGAAGCTTTCTTT
>TRBJ1-6|TRBV5-1|NA|TRBD1
CASSSEGAKNSPLHF
TGCGCCAGCAGCTCTGAGGGGGCGAAGAATTCACCCCTCCACTTT
>TRBJ2-7|TRBV5-8|NA|NA
CASSFPREQYF
TGTGCCAGCAGCTTCCCCCGGGAGCAGTACTTC
>TRBJ1-5|TRBV2|NA|TRBD1
CASSLQGGNNQPQHF
TGTGCCAGCAGCCTACAGGGGGGTAACAATCAGCCCCAGCATTTT
>TRBJ2-1|TRBV6-1|NA|NA
CASSWDWRAEQFF
TGTGCCAGCAGTTGGGATTGGCGGGCAGAGCAGTTCTTC
>TRBJ2-6|TRBV11-2|NA|TRBD1
CASSSMRQGASGANVLTF
TGTGCCAGCAGCTCCATGAGGCAGGGGGCATCAGGGGCCAACGTCCTGACTTTC
>TRBJ1-2|TRBV4-3|NA|TRBD1
CASSQDDRVRGYTF
TGCGCCAGCAGCCAAGATGACAGGGTGAGGGGCTACACCTTC
>TRBJ1-4|TRBV18|NA|TRBD1
CASSSSGQGATNEKLFF
TGTGCCAGCTCCTCCTCCGGACAGGGGGCAACTAATGAAAAACTGTTTTTT
>TRBJ2-1|TRBV5-1|NA|TRBD2
CASSLEGTSGYNEQFF
TGCGCCAGCAGCTTGGAAGGGACTAGCGGCTACAATGAGCAGTTCTTC
>TRBJ2-7|TRBV7-9|NA|NA
CASSLGTELVEQYF
TGTGCCAGCAGCTTAGGGACAGAACTAGTTGAGCAGTACTTC
>TRBJ2-3|TRBV5-1|NA|NA
CASSSNTDTQYF
TGCGCCAGCAGCTCAAACACGGATACGCAGTATTTT
>TRBJ1-1|TRBV7-2|NA|NA
CASSLVVNTEAFF
TGTGCCAGCAGCTTAGTAGTTAACACTGAAGCTTTCTTT
>TRBJ2-4|TRBV5-1|NA|TRBD1
CASSLAGGGQAKNIQYF
TGCGCCAGCAGCTTGGCCGGAGGGGGACAGGCAAAAAACATTCAGTACTTC
>TRBJ2-2|TRBV2|NA|NA
CASSEEGVSGELFF
TGTGCCAGCAGTGAAGAGGGGGTGTCCGGGGAGCTGTTTTTT
>TRBJ2-3|TRBV4-1|NA|TRBD2
CASSQGGLAGDNEYF
TGCGCCAGCAGCCAAGGGGGGCTAGCGGGAGACAACGAGTATTTT
>TRBJ2-7|TRBV13|NA|NA
CASSLAVAAGTYEQYF
TGTGCCAGCAGCTTAGCTGTAGCGGCGGGGACCTACGAGCAGTACTTC
>TRBJ1-4|TRBV7-9|NA|NA
CASSRDEKLFF
TGTGCCAGCAGCCGAGATGAAAAACTGTTTTTT
>TRBJ1-1|TRBV29-1|few|TRBD1
CSGGTANTEAFF
TGCAGCGGAGGGACAGCGAACACTGAAGCTTTCTTT
>TRBJ2-5|TRBV2|few|NA
CASSGAVGRETQYF
TGTGCCAGCAGTGGAGCTGTCGGGAGAGAGACCCAGTACTTC
>TRBJ2-1|TRBV4-2|NA|NA
CASSQDPGPYEQFF
TGTGCCAGCAGCCAAGATCCAGGGCCCTATGAGCAGTTCTTC
>TRBJ2-3|TRBV2|NA|TRBD2
CASSESSGGAGTQYF
TGTGCCAGCAGTGAATCTAGCGGGGGGGCCGGTACCCAGTATTTT
>TRBJ1-2|TRBV5-6|NA|TRBD1
CASSYRGASQGYTF
TGTGCCAGCAGCTACAGGGGGGCCTCCCAAGGCTACACCTTC
>TRBJ2-7|TRBV30|NA|TRBD1
CACYPRQQRTGTYEQYF
TGTGCCTGCTACCCTCGCCAACAACGGACAGGGACCTACGAGCAGTACTTC
>TRBJ2-5|TRBV2|few|TRBD2
CASSESGLAGETQYF
TGTGCCAGCAGTGAAAGTGGACTAGCTGGCGAGACCCAGTACTTC
>TRBJ2-5|TRBV9|NA|TRBD2
CASSPPGGGSRETQYF
TGTGCCAGCAGCCCCCCCGGGGGGGGGAGTCGGGAGACCCAGTACTTC
>TRBJ2-1|TRBV7-9|NA|NA
CASRGRTIGSYNEQFF
TGTGCCAGCAGAGGCAGAACTATCGGCTCCTACAATGAGCAGTTCTTC
>TRBJ1-4|TRBV5-1|NA|NA
CASSFGVPTNEKLFF
TGCGCCAGCAGCTTCGGGGTACCAACTAATGAAAAACTGTTTTTT
>TRBJ1-1|TRBV6-1|NA|TRBD1
CASSEVGLTGWNTEAFF
TGTGCCAGCAGTGAAGTTGGCCTGACAGGGTGGAACACTGAAGCTTTCTTT
>TRBJ2-5|TRBV25-1|few|TRBD1
CASSEWSGGETQYF
TGTGCCAGCAGTGAATGGTCAGGGGGAGAGACCCAGTACTTC
>TRBJ1-2|TRBV5-1|NA|NA
CASSLQRDTYGYTF
TGCGCCAGCAGCTTACAACGGGACACTTATGGCTACACCTTC
>TRBJ2-7|TRBV15|NA|NA
CATMGTASYEQYF
TGTGCCACCATGGGGACTGCCTCCTACGAGCAGTACTTC
>TRBJ1-2|TRBV28|NA|NA
CAITGNYGYTF
TGTGCCATCACAGGGAACTATGGCTACACCTTC
>TRBJ1-3|TRBV28|NA|NA
CASSLHRANEGNTIYF
TGTGCCAGCAGTTTACACAGGGCAAACGAGGGAAACACCATATATTTT
>TRBJ2-1|TRBV14|NA|TRBD2
CASSQKTGLAGGHEQFF
TGTGCCAGCAGCCAAAAGACGGGACTAGCGGGAGGGCATGAGCAGTTCTTC